This TCR beta chain was obtained from a study of blood T cell repertoires in COVID-19. Turning to the study itself: Material from acute and convalescent COVID-19 was sourced from the United States, Italy and Spain. The cDNA or gDNA used as material had been derived from T cells, B-cell-depleted T cells, or PBMCs.

Under the authors' procedure: Counts of nucleated cells, estimated from reference gene primer amplification, were obtained. Produced via immunoSEQ multiplex PCR; TCRdb's table is partial and in-frame only. For V, J and clone size, that table is used; D and trimming come from the DNA. The sample carries 310,000 or so clones, around 90% recorded once. The CDR3 extends over 14 amino acids. Trimming shortened V by 4 bases and J by 6 bases, and 14 bases separated the two germline ends. The germline CDR1 and CDR2 sequences are KGHSH and LQKENI. Participants came from about two dozen US areas, aged about 18 to 100 years.

V gene TRBV18 combines with J gene TRBJ2-3; maybe TRBD1 (6 bases). The receptor was derived from a woman under 30 who had recovered from COVID-19. The source material was PBMCs or T cells enriched from blood (not recorded which). For the CDR3, the DNA is TGTGCCAGCTCACGGACAGCAAACGGGGATACGCAGTATTTT. It specifies CASSRTANGDTQYF.